This T cell receptor (beta chain) was identified during a study of technical replicates of blood from several donors. Germline assignment: CDR1 MNHEY and CDR2 SMNVEV (reference sequence). Trimming took 4 bases from V and 5 from J, leaving 8 bases between them. CDR3 length equals 13 residues. Clones were read by immunoSEQ multiplex PCR, and TCRdb kept only the in-frame ones, dropping some. The data contain under 90,000 clones, about 96% of them seen just once; the ten biggest clones take up around 0.2%. This clone was seen once. Source material: T cells isolated from PBMCs. This chain joins TRBV27 and TRBJ2-2; the D gene is possibly TRBD2 (5 bases). The sequence was collected from a human donor in good health. The CDR3 sequence: CASSWELTGELFF. Written as DNA, the CDR3 is TGTGCCAGCAGTTGGGAGTTAACCGGGGAGCTGTTTTTT.